In its sample, the clone carrying this T cell receptor (delta chain) was seen once. The antigen is undetermined. Thymocytes were sorted as CD3+ TCRVdelta1+ TCRVdelta2- after alphabeta T cell depletion. These data are taken from a study of Vδ1+ human thymocytes. Findings and limits, study-wide: In the thymus, TRG and TRD repertoires looked highly polyclonal with Gaussian CDR3 lengths. Bulk data may be misread because of unexpected Vdelta2 sequences. Around 20% of thymic delta-chain sequences were Vdelta2, with few Vdelta3, unlike blood Vdelta1+ controls. Many TRG clonotypes were shared between donors; TRD repertoires were essentially private.

V gave up 1 base and J gave up 3 bases; unmatched junction bases: 9. The CDR3 is 18 amino acids. CDR1 TSWWSYY and CDR2 QGS come from the germline V gene. Sequences come from RNA converted to cDNA by reverse transcription. CDR3 amplicons came from multiplex PCR with pooled V-gene forward and constant-region reverse primers. TCRdb re-called the multiplex PCR reads via CATT. The data contain under 85,000 delta-chain clones, around 30% of them singletons. V usage is TRDV1 and J usage is TRDJ1; 12 bases agree with TRDD3. This TCR was recovered from a boy younger than two who had congenital heart surgery. Sample: Vdelta1+ gamma-delta thymocytes from the thymus. Subset defined: FACS-sorted CD3+ TCRalphabeta- TCRVdelta1+ TCRVdelta2- thymocytes. CDR3 sequence (DNA): TGTGCTCTTGGGGAACCCACCTCGTACTGGGGGATACCCGATAAACTCATCTTT. Its translation is CALGEPTSYWGIPDKLIF.